The entry below describes one T cell receptor (beta chain). This clone showed up just a few times. Its antigen target is currently unknown. No clone much larger than this one lies a single base away; base qualities are absent. The CDR3 regions of human TCRbeta chains were analyzed by immunosequencing. For the original study's pipeline: TCRs in the repertoires were compared against a reference library of SARS-CoV-2-specific TCRs that had been generated with the MIRA antigen-specificity platform. Breadth was defined as the fraction of unique TCRs that were SARS-CoV-2-associated, and depth was defined as the fraction of total T cells that were SARS-CoV-2-associated. Using the MIRA data, each spike-specific TCR was mapped to the spike region that the TCR reacts to and placed in a CD4 or CD8 class. Log10-transformed breadth and depth values were compared by one-way ANOVA with Sidak's multiple comparisons tests. Sourced from immuneACCESS, this table was stored by TCRdb with only in-frame sequences that have V and J called. A share of the clones is absent; for the studies checked, an unresolved V gene accounts for under half, and the remainder has no known explanation. The DNA gave D and trimming, while V, J and clone size come from that table. The sample profile shows fewer than 180,000 clones; about 92% of them were found once. The biggest ten clones account for approximately 3.4% of the sample.

This specimen's time point label, interpreted: about 28 days (+/-7) after the second vaccine dose. AZD1222 recipients whose second dose came at about 4 weeks and those whose second dose came at about 12 weeks were combined into one group, since spike-specific TCR depth and breadth did not differ between the two schedules. Vaccinee samples came from UK trials COV001 and COV002, including a single-blind randomized controlled phase 2/3 trial of AZD1222 (ChAdOx1 nCoV-19) in healthy adults. For TCRbeta chain sequencing, PBMC samples were collected from trial participants at day 0 and at day 28 after the second dose. Relative to germline, V is 6 bases shorter and J is 0 bases shorter, with 15 bases between their ends. CDR1 and CDR2 are drawn from the germline V gene: MDHEN, SYDVKM. The CDR3 holds 16 amino acids from the cysteine to the phenylalanine. The retained sequence is limited to the CDR3, 48 bases, with the frame set at the first base.

The data originate from a study of T cell responses to AZD1222 COVID-19 vaccine listed by TCRdb under 2021. About the investigation overall: A total of 230 to 250 trial participants underwent TCR sequencing, of whom approximately 210 received two doses of AZD1222 and approximately 25 received two doses of the MenACWY control vaccine. Enrollment into the trials was organized by age into subgroups of 18-55, 56-69 and 70-plus years, and those subgroups contained approximately 160, 26 and 62 TCR-sequenced participants, respectively. General study outcomes and caveats: Nearly half of unique spike-specific TCRs reportedly recognized epitopes outside regions mutated in the B.1.351 and B.1.1.7 variants. Because no samples from the day 14 peak response were available, repertoires could be characterized only after the peak T cell response. After two AZD1222 doses, both the breadth and the depth of spike-specific TCRs were significantly higher than at day 0 and than in MenACWY recipients. Participants were mostly white British and included more females than males, and it was suggested by the authors that clonal diversity may have been underestimated. In the small 56-69-year group, the increase in depth fell short of significance, most likely because of low power. Vaccine-associated CD4 TCRs spanned the whole spike protein, with dominant responses in regions 160-218 and 743-854. Conclusions about previously exposed vaccinees are limited because only a handful of AZD1222 recipients were SARS-CoV-2 seropositive at baseline.

Here the chain combines TRBV28 and TRBJ2-1; no D gene call is confident. Specimen: peripheral blood, collected 28 days after the second AZD1222 dose. The TCR sequence derives from an adult who received the AZD1222 COVID-19 vaccine. The CDR3 region reads CASRGPFGASYNEQFF. DNA sequence: TGTGCCAGCAGAGGCCCGTTCGGAGCCTCCTACAATGAGCAGTTCTTC.